Listed below are T cell receptor beta chains from one sample, sequenced in a study of monozygotic twins with inflammatory bowel disease. From its re-call of the 5' RACE reads, TCRdb lists each CDR3 protein once, without DNA. This repertoire includes around 400,000 distinct CDR3 sequences. Sequencing used blood. Every receptor here comes from a human donor with ulcerative colitis or Crohn's disease, or a healthy co-twin of an affected twin (not recorded which). Each CDR3 is given with its conserved first and last residue. Fields, in order: V gene, J gene, CDR3 protein.

V: TRBV2
J: TRBJ2-1
CDR3: CASRASGSIGEQFF

V: TRBV25-1
J: TRBJ2-2
CDR3: CASSEYRRTDGDTGELFF

V: TRBV28
J: TRBJ1-2
CDR3: CASSFNSNYGYTF

V: TRBV5-1
J: TRBJ2-5
CDR3: CASSRGEETQYF

V: TRBV27
J: TRBJ2-1
CDR3: CASSLSLAGVHEQFF

V: TRBV20-1
J: TRBJ2-3
CDR3: CSAIAQRGGHGADTQYF

V: TRBV5-4
J: TRBJ2-3
CDR3: CASSLPGLAGTTDTQYF

V: TRBV6-5
J: TRBJ2-2
CDR3: CASSYSIRLNTGDLFF

V: TRBV30
J: TRBJ2-6
CDR3: CASQGAGANVLTF

V: TRBV6-1
J: TRBJ2-5
CDR3: CASSGPGQGEETQYF

V: TRBV12-3/TRBV12-4
J: TRBJ1-2
CDR3: CASRPSDRESYGYTF

V: TRBV2
J: TRBJ2-3
CDR3: CASSGLAGGGDTQYF

V: TRBV20-1
J: TRBJ1-5
CDR3: CSASMAAGGLRQPQHF

V: TRBV29-1
J: TRBJ2-7
CDR3: CSAEAGQGGVEQYF

V: TRBV5-1
J: TRBJ2-3
CDR3: CASSRDRGGTDTQYF

V: TRBV5-1
J: TRBJ1-2
CDR3: CASRVQGNYGYTF